Below are 13 T cell receptor beta chains sequenced from a single sample in a study of TIL therapy for anti-PD-1-resistant metastatic lung cancer (dated by TCRdb to 2020 to 2022). Using bias-controlled multiplex PCR with the immunoSEQ v3 hsTCRB kit, the TCR beta CDR3 regions were amplified from genomic DNA. This is the immuneACCESS table as TCRdb keeps it, with only in-frame sequences that have V and J called. A part of the clones is gone; compared with another copy, unresolved V genes explain less than half, and the rest is unexplained. For this sample there are 54,000 or so clones; around 90% appear just once. The top ten clonotypes cover 2% to 3% of the sample. The sample's time point label, decoded: pre-treatment sample, taken before nivolumab and TIL therapy. The sequenced sample was blood, obtained at baseline. Source of these receptors: a person between 30 and 79 years old with non-small cell lung cancer.

This clone was picked up one time. The chain uses TRBV6-6 and TRBJ1-1, with 7 bases fitting TRBD1. V was clipped by 2 bases and J by 6 bases; unmatched bases: 9. The germline CDR1 and CDR2 sequences are MNHNY and SVGAGI (reference sequence). The CDR3 covers 15 residues. The CDR3 bases are TGTGCCAGCAGTTACCCGACAGGGAGGGAGGCTGAAGCTTTCTTT. This gives the protein CASSYPTGREAEAFF.

This chain joins TRBV19 and TRBJ2-1, with 10 bases lining up with TRBD1. In germline, CDR1 is LNHDA, CDR2 SQIVND (reference sequence). Trimming removed 0 bases from V and 4 bases from J; junction bases left unmatched: 6. The CDR3 spans 17 residues. DNA for the CDR3: TGTGCCAGTAGTATAGATTTGGACAGGGGGTATTACAATGAGCAGTTCTTC. Its translation: CASSIDLDRGYYNEQFF.

The chain combines TRBV11-1 with TRBJ2-1; D could derive from TRBD1 or TRBD2 (6 bases each). The germline CDR1 and CDR2 sequences are SGHAT and FQDESV (reference sequence). There are 15 residues in the CDR3. Trimming stripped 1 base from V and 4 bases from J, with 11 bases between. The CDR3 spells CASSLGGAGYNEQFF. The CDR3 bases are TGTGCCAGCAGCTTAGGGGGGGCCGGGTACAATGAGCAGTTCTTC.

The chain joins TRBV5-1 to TRBJ2-2, with D hard to call. The CDR3 totals 15 residues. The V and J ends lost 4 bases and 4 bases respectively, with 14 bases between them. Germline V gene data show CDR1 as SGHRS and CDR2 as YFSETQ. CDR3 residues: CASSPQPEATGELFF. CDR3 DNA: TGCGCCAGCAGCCCCCAACCCGAGGCCACCGGGGAGCTGTTTTTT.

A single count supports this clone. The chain joins TRBV20-1 to TRBJ2-3; no definite D call. Germline CDR1 reads DFQATT; CDR2 reads SNEGSKA (reference sequence). The CDR3 spans 14 residues. Trimming removed 3 bases from V and 4 bases from J, with 14 bases in between. The chain's CDR3 is CSASPMTGPDTQYF. As DNA, the CDR3 is TGCAGTGCTAGTCCCATGACCGGCCCAGATACGCAGTATTTT.

The chain carries TRBV28 and TRBJ2-2, with D possibly TRBD2 on 6 matching bases. In germline, CDR1 is MDHEN, CDR2 SYDVKM. V was pared by 3 bases and J by 1 base, with 15 bases between. The CDR3 is 17 amino acids. The DNA for the CDR3 is TGTGCCAGCAGTTTTCCGGAGGGAGGCGTGAACACCGGGGAGCTGTTTTTT. Its translation: CASSFPEGGVNTGELFF. The entire variable domain, with the rest obtained from reference TRBV28 and TRBJ2-2, is as follows: DVKVTQSSRYLVKRTGEKVFLECVQDMDHENMFWYRQDPGLGLRLIYFSYDVKMKEKGDIPEGYSVSREKKERFSLILESASTNQTSMYLCASSFPEGGVNTGELFFGEGSRLTVL.

The count of this clone is one. The chain carries TRBV29-1 and TRBJ2-7; D remains ambiguous. Trimming shortened V by 4 bases and J by 4 bases, and 14 bases separated the two germline ends. The germline V gene has CDR1 SQVTM and CDR2 ANQGSEA. This CDR3 has 13 residues. This CDR3 is CSVVPFGAYEQYF. The DNA for the CDR3 is TGCAGCGTTGTCCCGTTCGGAGCGTACGAGCAGTACTTC.

J is TRBJ2-2 and V is TRBV2; D not resolved. Germline V lookup: CDR1 SNHLY, CDR2 FYNNEI. This CDR3 has 15 amino acids. Trimming took off 7 bases at V and 1 base at J, with 13 bases between the two ends. DNA of the CDR3: TGTGCCAGCATCTCAGGCGGAATGAACACCGGGGAGCTGTTTTTT. Protein: CASISGGMNTGELFF. The entire variable domain, with the rest obtained from reference TRBV2 and TRBJ2-2, is as follows: EPEVTQTPSHQVTQMGQEVILRCVPISNHLYFYWYRQILGQKVEFLVSFYNNEISEKSEIFDDQFSVERPDGSNFTLKIRSTKLEDSAMYFCASISGGMNTGELFFGEGSRLTVL.

V gene TRBV5-1 combines with J gene TRBJ2-7, with 9 nucleotides matching TRBD1. The CDR3 length is 17 residues. V lost 0 bases and J lost 0; bases outside the gene matches: 7. Germline V CDR1 and CDR2: SGHRS, YFSETQ. The CDR3 region is CASSLASWTGVSYEQYF. CDR3 in DNA: TGCGCCAGCAGCTTGGCCTCCTGGACAGGGGTCTCCTACGAGCAGTACTTC.

This chain links TRBV5-1 with TRBJ2-7; a possible D gene is TRBD2 (6 bases). The CDR3 covers 17 residues. The V end was cut by 5 bases, the J end by 0 bases, with 21 bases between. Germline values: CDR1 SGHRS, CDR2 YFSETQ. CDR3 sequence: CASRTESGTASSYEQYF. In DNA, the CDR3 is TGCGCCAGCAGAACGGAATCCGGGACTGCCAGCTCCTACGAGCAGTACTTC.

The rearrangement joins TRBV28 to TRBJ2-1; D not certain. CDR3 length equals 14 residues. Germline V CDR1 and CDR2: MDHEN, SYDVKM. V was trimmed by 2 bases and J by 0 bases, leaving 5 bases between them. In DNA, the CDR3 is TGTGCCAGCAGTTTAATAGGCTCCTACAATGAGCAGTTCTTC. The encoded protein is CASSLIGSYNEQFF.

V and J are TRBV7-3 and TRBJ2-1; D is possibly TRBD2 (5 bases). Germline V CDR1 and CDR2: SGHTA, FQGTGA. This CDR3 has 14 amino acids. V lost 4 bases and J 9 bases, leaving 16 bases between the germline ends. This chain's CDR3 is CASSSSPLGSEQFF. Written as DNA, the CDR3 is TGTGCCAGCAGCTCTAGCCCCCTAGGGTCTGAGCAGTTCTTC.

The chain recombines TRBV15 with TRBJ1-5; D unclear. This CDR3 comprises 14 residues. Trimming shortened V by 5 bases and J by 6 bases, and 14 bases separated the two germline ends. The germline V gene encodes CDR1 LNHNV and CDR2 YYDKDF (reference sequence). CDR3 region: CATSLGEAGQPQHF. The CDR3 DNA reads as TGTGCCACCAGCCTGGGTGAGGCGGGTCAGCCCCAGCATTTT.